This T cell receptor beta chain was sequenced in a study of blood T cell repertoires in COVID-19. The wider study: Samples came from the United States, Italy and Spain, spanning acute and convalescent COVID-19.

In the authors' methods: Estimation of nucleated cell counts relied on the amplification of reference gene primers. Assay used: immunoSEQ multiplex PCR; TCRdb lists only in-frame clones, some missing. The V and J calls and clone size were taken over from that table, and D and trimming were inferred from the DNA. The sample has about 360,000 clones, roughly 90% seen once. Trimming stripped 4 bases from V and 6 bases from J, with 14 bases between. This CDR3 comprises 14 residues. Germline-derived CDR1 and CDR2 are SGDLS and YYNGEE. Material: peripheral blood. This chain links TRBV9 with TRBJ2-1, with D possibly being TRBD1 (5 bases). The source is a woman in her fifties or sixties with COVID-19, enrolled during active disease. The CDR3 here is CASSSGQGANEQFF. The CDR3 nucleotides read TGTGCCAGCAGCTCAGGACAAGGAGCCAATGAGCAGTTCTTC.